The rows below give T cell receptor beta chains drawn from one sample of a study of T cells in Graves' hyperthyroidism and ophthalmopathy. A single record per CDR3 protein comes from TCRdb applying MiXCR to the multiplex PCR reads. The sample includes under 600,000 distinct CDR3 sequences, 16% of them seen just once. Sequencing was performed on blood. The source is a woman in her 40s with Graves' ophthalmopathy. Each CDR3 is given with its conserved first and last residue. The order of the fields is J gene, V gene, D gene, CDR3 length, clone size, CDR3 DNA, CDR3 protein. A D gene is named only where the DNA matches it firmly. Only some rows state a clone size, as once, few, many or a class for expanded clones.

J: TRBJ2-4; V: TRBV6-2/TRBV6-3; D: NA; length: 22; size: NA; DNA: TGTGCCAGCACCGGAAGGGGGGGGGGGGGGGGGGCTCTCCAACTAGCCAAAAACATTCAGTACTTC; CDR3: CASTGRGGGGGALQLAKNIQYF
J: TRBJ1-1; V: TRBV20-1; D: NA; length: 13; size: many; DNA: TGCAGTGCTAGTGGGGTGAAAAACACTGAAGCTTTCTTT; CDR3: CSASGVKNTEAFF
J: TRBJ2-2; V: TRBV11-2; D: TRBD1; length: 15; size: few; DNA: TGTGCCAGCAGCCGCCCCTACAGGGGTAGCGGGGAGCTGTTTTTT; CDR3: CASSRPYRGSGELFF
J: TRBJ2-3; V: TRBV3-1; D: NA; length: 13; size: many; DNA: TGTGCCAGCACCCGATCGGGCACAGATACGCAGTATTTT; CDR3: CASTRSGTDTQYF
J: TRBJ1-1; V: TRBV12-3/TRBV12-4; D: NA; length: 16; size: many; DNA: TGTGCCAGCAGTTTTTTATCCGACGTCCCGAACACTGAAGCTTTCTTT; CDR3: CASSFLSDVPNTEAFF
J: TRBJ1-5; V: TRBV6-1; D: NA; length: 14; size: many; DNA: TGTGCCAGCAGTGGACAGTCAAACAATCAGCCCCAGCATTTT; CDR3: CASSGQSNNQPQHF
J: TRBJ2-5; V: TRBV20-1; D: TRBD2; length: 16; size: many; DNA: TGCAGTGCTAGAAGAGTCGCGAGCGGGAGATCAGAGACCCAGTACTTC; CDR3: CSARRVASGRSETQYF
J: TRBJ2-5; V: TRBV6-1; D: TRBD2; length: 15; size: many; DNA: TGTGCCAGCAAAAAATGGCGGGAGGAGAAAGAGACCCAGTACTTC; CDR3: CASKKWREEKETQYF
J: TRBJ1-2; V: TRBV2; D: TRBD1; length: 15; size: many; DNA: TGTGCCAGCAGTGAAGGAGGACAGGGGTATTATGGCTACACCTTC; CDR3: CASSEGGQGYYGYTF
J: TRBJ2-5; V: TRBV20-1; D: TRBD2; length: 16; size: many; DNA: TGCAGTGCTAGAGCCCCGGGACTAGCGGGAGTAGAGACCCAGTACTTC; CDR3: CSARAPGLAGVETQYF
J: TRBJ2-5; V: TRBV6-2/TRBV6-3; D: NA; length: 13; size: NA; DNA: TGTGCCAGCAGTAAATTAGCGGTAGAGACCCAGTACTTC; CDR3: CASSKLAVETQYF
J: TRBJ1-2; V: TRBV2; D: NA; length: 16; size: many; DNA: TGTGCCAGCAGTGAACGATCTAGTAGGGGGAATAGAGGCTACACCTTC; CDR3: CASSERSSRGNRGYTF
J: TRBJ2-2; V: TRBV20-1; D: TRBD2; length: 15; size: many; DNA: TGCAGTGGACTAGCGGGGGCCCCTGAGACCGGGGAGCTGTTTTTT; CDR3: CSGLAGAPETGELFF
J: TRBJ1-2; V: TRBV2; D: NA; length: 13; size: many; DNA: TGTGCCAGCAGTGAAGTGGAGATGGATGGCTACACCTTC; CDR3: CASSEVEMDGYTF
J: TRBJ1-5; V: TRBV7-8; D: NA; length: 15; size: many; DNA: TGTGCCAGCAGCTTAGCGCGGTTAGGAGGTCAGCCCCAGCATTTT; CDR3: CASSLARLGGQPQHF
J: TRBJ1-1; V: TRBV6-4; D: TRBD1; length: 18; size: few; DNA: TGTGCCAGCAGCCCCCGTGCTGGCAGGGGGCTAGGGGACACTGAAGCTTTCTTT; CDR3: CASSPRAGRGLGDTEAFF
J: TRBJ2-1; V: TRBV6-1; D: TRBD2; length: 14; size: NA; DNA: TGTGCCAGCACCAACCCGGGGGGTGGTAATGAGCAGTTCTTC; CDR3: CASTNPGGGNEQFF
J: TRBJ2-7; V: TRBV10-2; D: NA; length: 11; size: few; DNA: TGCGCCAGCAGTGACCCCCTCGAGCAGTACTTC; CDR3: CASSDPLEQYF
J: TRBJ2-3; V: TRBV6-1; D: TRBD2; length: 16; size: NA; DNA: TGTGCCAGCAGTGAGGGGAGACTAGCGGGAGTCGATACGCAGTATTTT; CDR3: CASSEGRLAGVDTQYF
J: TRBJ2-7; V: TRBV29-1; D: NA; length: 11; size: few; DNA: TGCAGCGTTAGACGGACCTACGAGCAGTACTTC; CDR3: CSVRRTYEQYF